The rows below give T cell receptor beta chains drawn from one sample of a study of beta chain features in type 1 diabetes. This table comes from immunoSEQ multiplex PCR, and its TCRdb copy is limited to in-frame clones, with some not included. This table has 810,000 or so clones, roughly 15% appearing once. Sequencing was done on a sample of naive CD4+ T cells from blood. These receptors were obtained from a young woman in good health. Each CDR3 is given with its conserved first and last residue. Each record gives: V gene, clone size, D gene, J gene, CDR3 DNA, CDR3 protein. D genes are given only for firm matches. The size of a clone is reported for some rows only, either as once, few or many, or as a class for expanded clones.

TRBV27	-	-	TRBJ2-7	TGTGCCAGCAGTTTTAAGGGGCGGAGCGACGAGCAGTACTTC	CASSFKGRSDEQYF
TRBV27	few	-	TRBJ2-1	TGTGCCAGCAGCAGGGTATTCGGTGAGCAGTTCTTC	CASSRVFGEQFF
TRBV21-1	-	-	TRBJ2-5	TGTGCCAGCAGCAAAGCGGACAGGGGGCCTGGGGAGACCCAGTACTTC	CASSKADRGPGETQYF
TRBV9	few	-	TRBJ2-3	TGTGCCAGCAGCGTACAAGCGCAGAGCACAGATACGCAGTATTTT	CASSVQAQSTDTQYF
TRBV7-6	few	-	TRBJ1-2	TGTGCCAGCAGCTTAGAGGGGACGGCCTATGGCTACACCTTC	CASSLEGTAYGYTF
TRBV2	-	TRBD2	TRBJ2-3	TGTGCCAGCAGCGACGGACTAGCGGGAACAGATACGCAGTATTTT	CASSDGLAGTDTQYF
TRBV27	-	-	TRBJ1-5	TGTGCCAGCAGTTTGAGGGGCAACAATCAGCCCCAGCATTTT	CASSLRGNNQPQHF
TRBV4-3	-	-	TRBJ2-3	TGCGCCAGCAGCCAAAGAACCCGCTCCGACAGAAGCACAGATACGCAGTATTTT	CASSQRTRSDRSTDTQYF
TRBV7-9	few	TRBD2	TRBJ2-5	TGTGCCAGCAGCACAGGGACTAGCGGGAGTGGGACCCAGTACTTC	CASSTGTSGSGTQYF
TRBV7-9	-	-	TRBJ1-1	TGTGCCAGCAGCCGCCAGGGGACTGAAGCTTTCTTT	CASSRQGTEAFF
TRBV29-1	few	TRBD2	TRBJ2-7	TGCAGCGTTGGTAGCGGGTCCTACGAGCAGTACTTC	CSVGSGSYEQYF
TRBV5-4	-	-	TRBJ2-6	TGTGCCAGCAGCCCGAAGAGCTCTGGGGCCAACGTCCTGACTTTC	CASSPKSSGANVLTF
TRBV5-1	few	-	TRBJ1-1	TGCGCCAGCAGACTAGGACAAAACACTGAAGCTTTCTTT	CASRLGQNTEAFF
TRBV7-2	few	TRBD2	TRBJ2-1	TGTGCCAGCAGCAGGACTAGCGGCAGTCCCTACAATGAGCAGTTCTTC	CASSRTSGSPYNEQFF
TRBV7-6	-	TRBD2	TRBJ2-3	TGTGCCAGCAGCCCTACTAGCGGGAGAGGCCCTACGCAGTATTTT	CASSPTSGRGPTQYF
TRBV29-1	-	-	TRBJ2-7	TGCAGCGTTGAGGGGGTGGGTTACGAGCAGTACTTC	CSVEGVGYEQYF
TRBV4-3	few	-	TRBJ2-7	TGCGCCAGCAGCCAAGACCCAGGAACTTACGAGCAGTACTTC	CASSQDPGTYEQYF
TRBV11-2	-	-	TRBJ2-2	TGTGCCAGCACCCTAAGGGGGGTATTAACCGGGGAGCTGTTTTTT	CASTLRGVLTGELFF
TRBV29-1	few	TRBD2	TRBJ2-3	TGCAGCGCCCTGACTAGCGGGAGGGATACGCAGTATTTT	CSALTSGRDTQYF
TRBV5-1	few	-	TRBJ2-7	TGCGCCAGCAGCTTGGTGGGCATCTCCTACGAGCAGTACTTC	CASSLVGISYEQYF
TRBV6-1	-	-	TRBJ2-1	TGTGCCAGCAGTATGCGTGCGGATGAGCAGTTCTTC	CASSMRADEQFF
TRBV25-1	few	-	TRBJ1-1	TGTGCCAGCAGTGACTGTTCACGCCGTTGGGCCGGCGGTTCTGGAGCTTTCTTT	CASSDCSRRWAGGSGAFF
TRBV5-6	-	TRBD1	TRBJ2-1	TGTGCCAGCAGCTCAAGAGGGACAGCATACAATGAGCAGTTCTTC	CASSSRGTAYNEQFF